This is a list of T cell receptor beta chains from one sample in a study of T cells in Graves' hyperthyroidism and ophthalmopathy. In TCRdb, the multiplex PCR reads were re-called with MiXCR into one record per CDR3 protein. The profile shows about 600,000 distinct CDR3 sequences, more than 13% of them singletons. Sequences were obtained from blood. Receptor source: a young woman with Graves' ophthalmopathy. CDR3s include the opening cysteine and the closing phenylalanine or tryptophan. A D gene is named only where the DNA matches it firmly.

CDR3 protein | CDR3 length | V gene | D gene
CASSQRGLGVYEQYF | 15 | TRBV3-1 | -
CASSLEEEGRSGNTIYF | 17 | TRBV11-2 | -
CASSLGYSSVYGYTF | 15 | TRBV11-2 | -
CASSRTSGQTGEQYF | 15 | TRBV6-2/TRBV6-3 | TRBD2
CASSLAPDSGNTIYF | 15 | TRBV28 | -
CASSPPGQGRKQYF | 14 | TRBV18 | TRBD1
CASSSGRRSSYNEQFF | 16 | TRBV2 | -
CASSLAGTGYEQYF | 14 | TRBV5-6 | TRBD1
CASSQASGLAGETQYF | 16 | TRBV4-1 | TRBD2
CASSEFRGSNSPLHF | 15 | TRBV2 | -
CATITGGRSTEAFF | 14 | TRBV18 | -
CASSLWTSDTGELFF | 15 | TRBV7-8 | TRBD2
CASSLGSGTVYGYTF | 15 | TRBV7-9 | TRBD1
CASRPPGQGPQYF | 13 | TRBV7-9 | TRBD1
CASSSPGQGTEKLFF | 15 | TRBV28 | TRBD1
CASSYSGQGTYEQYF | 15 | TRBV6-1 | TRBD1
CASSQVFGTLFNEQFF | 16 | TRBV4-1 | -
CASSPRGLRVHEQYF | 15 | TRBV5-6 | -
CASSVTWATDTQYF | 14 | TRBV28 | -
CASSWVGQGNEKLLF | 15 | TRBV5-1 | -
CASSVPVDEQFF | 12 | TRBV2 | -
CSAFSPDAVDEQFF | 14 | TRBV20-1 | -
CASSVWGEADEQYF | 14 | TRBV9 | -
CASSKTGTGKETQYF | 15 | TRBV2 | TRBD1
CASSTQRRAQYF | 12 | TRBV7-6 | -
CASSIRTGHEQYF | 13 | TRBV19 | TRBD1
CATSDPGTGGLGLRNEQFF | 19 | TRBV24-1 | TRBD1
CASSQDPRESYEQYF | 15 | TRBV4-1 | -
CASSVHNGGSPLHF | 14 | TRBV6-1 | -
CASRTGTGFYEQYF | 14 | TRBV28 | TRBD1
CASSQPGQGDSGYTF | 15 | TRBV4-3 | TRBD1
CASSQVSGGNTGELFF | 16 | TRBV4-2 | TRBD2
CASSLLASGQTLNTGELFF | 19 | TRBV27 | TRBD2
CASSYASRLYEQYF | 14 | TRBV6-1 | -
CAWTLTASPLHF | 12 | TRBV30 | -
CAITPGLAGAISSTDTQYF | 19 | TRBV10-3 | TRBD2
CASSAAGNNEQFF | 13 | TRBV19 | -
CATSDYPRGQGSYEQYF | 17 | TRBV24-1 | TRBD1
CAISETGVGDTQYF | 14 | TRBV10-3 | -
CASSLVLGGLYEQYF | 15 | TRBV12-3/TRBV12-4 | -
CASRPVAGGGEQFF | 14 | TRBV25-1 | TRBD2
CASSLSGISYNEQFF | 15 | TRBV27 | -
CASSSKRTDFNEKLFF | 16 | TRBV11-2 | -
CASSFPTSGRGETQYF | 16 | TRBV28 | TRBD2
CASSRGLAGVSGANVLTF | 18 | TRBV7-3 | TRBD2
CASSPHRAGAYEQYF | 15 | TRBV4-2 | TRBD2
CASSPRAVNTGELFF | 15 | TRBV5-8 | -